The 17 T cell receptor beta chains in this list originate from one sample, sequenced in a study of a mutant IDH1 vaccine in newly diagnosed glioma. The sample's time point: week 35, safety follow-up. Vaccination used 300 ug of mutant IDH1 20-mer peptide per dose, with topical imiquimod. These receptors have no known antigen. The data were produced by immunoSEQ multiplex PCR, yet TCRdb's version contains in-frame clones alone and is incomplete. The profile shows tens of thousands of clones, roughly nine tenths of them singletons. The source material was PBMCs, sampled from a glioma patient whose treatment included an IDH1 peptide vaccine. All receptors come from a man aged 40-49 years with glioma.

The chain joins TRBV9 to TRBJ1-4; the D gene is possibly TRBD1 (5 bases). Germline CDR1 is SGDLS and CDR2 is YYNGEE. V shed 0 bases and J shed 7 bases, with 10 bases lying between them. The CDR3 covers 14 residues. CDR3 nucleotides: TGTGCCAGCAGCGTAGGGACATCTGGTGAAAAACTGTTTTTT. This sequence encodes CASSVGTSGEKLFF.

The chain carries TRBV19 and TRBJ1-4; D not certain. CDR1 is LNHDA and CDR2 is SQIVND in the germline V gene (reference sequence). The CDR3 loop spans 15 amino acids. Trimming shortened V by 5 bases and J by 0 bases, and 10 bases separated the two germline ends. CDR3 coding DNA: TGTGCCAGTAGTCCGGATGCGGCAACTAATGAAAAACTGTTTTTT. The encoded protein is CASSPDAATNEKLFF.

This clone was observed a handful of times. The chain links TRBV19 to TRBJ1-1, with 9 bases lining up with TRBD1. The CDR3 is made up of 18 amino acids. The germline gives CDR1 LNHDA, CDR2 SQIVND (reference sequence). The V gene end was trimmed by 1 base and the J gene end by 0 bases; junction bases not matched to a gene: 9. As DNA, the CDR3 is TGTGCCAGTAGTATAGCGACAGGGGGGGCAACGATGAACACTGAAGCTTTCTTT. Protein sequence: CASSIATGGATMNTEAFF.

This clone was detected once. V is TRBV28 and J is TRBJ2-7, with 10 positions matching TRBD1. The V gene's germline CDR1 is MDHEN and CDR2 SYDVKM. V gave up 6 bases and J gave up 3 bases; unmatched junction bases: 8. The CDR3 runs 15 residues. The CDR3: CASRPMGTGVYEQYF. The CDR3 nucleotides are TGTGCCAGCAGGCCGATGGGGACAGGGGTCTACGAGCAGTACTTC.

The chain uses TRBV6-5 and TRBJ1-2; unclear D gene. This CDR3 has 13 residues. The ends were cut back, 0 bases at V and 3 bases at J, with 5 bases in the middle. CDR1 and CDR2 (germline): MNHEY, SVGAGI. The CDR3 reads CASSYSTDYGYTF. CDR3 nucleotides: TGTGCCAGCAGTTACTCGACGGACTATGGCTACACCTTC.

This clone has just a few counts. The rearrangement links TRBV2 to TRBJ2-3; TRBD1 matches at 8 bases. This CDR3 has 14 amino acids. CDR1 is SNHLY and CDR2 is FYNNEI in the germline V gene. The ends lost 6 bases at V and 4 bases at J; junction bases unmatched: 6. The CDR3 nucleotides read TGTGCCAGCAGCGCCGGGACAGGCGCAGATACGCAGTATTTT. Amino acids: CASSAGTGADTQYF.

The chain employs TRBV6-1 and TRBJ2-5, with 7 bases matching TRBD1. CDR1 is MNHNS and CDR2 is SASEGT in the germline V gene. V lost 1 base, J lost 5 bases, and 4 bases stayed unmatched. This CDR3 is 14 amino acids long. The CDR3 DNA follows: TGTGCCAGCAGTGAAGTAGGGGGCGGTGAGACCCAGTACTTC. Encoded protein: CASSEVGGGETQYF.

V usage is TRBV7-9 and J usage is TRBJ2-4; 8 bases match TRBD1. CDR3 length: 14 residues. CDR1 and CDR2 from the germline V gene are SEHNR and FQNEAQ (reference sequence). V gave up 3 bases and J gave up 7 bases; unmatched junction bases: 5. CDR3: CASSFGQGRNIQYF. In DNA, the CDR3 is TGTGCCAGCAGCTTTGGACAGGGTAGGAACATTCAGTACTTC.

V gene TRBV5-1 combines with J gene TRBJ2-5, with D maybe TRBD2 (5 bases). V was cut by 3 bases and J by 5 bases, with 17 bases left in between. This CDR3 contains 15 residues. Per germline, CDR1 SGHRS and CDR2 YFSETQ. The DNA of the CDR3 is TGCGCCAGCAGCTGGGGAGCTGGCCTTAGGGAGACCCAGTACTTC. This codes for CASSWGAGLRETQYF.

This sequence joins TRBV7-2 and TRBJ2-7, with TRBD1 identical over 7 bases. Losses at the gene ends were 1 base for V and 7 bases for J; bases not matched to a gene: 7. Germline V gives CDR1 SGHTA, CDR2 FQGNSA. CDR3 length: 14 residues. CDR3: CASSLGGTVGEQYF. The CDR3 DNA sequence: TGTGCCAGCAGCTTAGGGGGGACAGTTGGGGAGCAGTACTTC.

The chain combines TRBV6-6 with TRBJ2-7; 8 bases match TRBD1. The CDR3 runs to 14 residues. With V trimmed by 8 bases and J by 7 bases, 13 bases remained unmatched. CDR1 and CDR2 (germline): MNHNY, SVGAGI (reference sequence). For the CDR3, the DNA is TGTGCCAGCGTCGGGCAGGGGGCTTCTTGGGAGCAGTACTTC. It encodes CASVGQGASWEQYF.

Notes on this clone: Relative to the germline gene, one junction end is altered; a read error may explain this. The genes are TRBV2 and TRBJ2-7; TRBD2 aligns across 15 bases. This CDR3 comprises 14 residues. Germline values: CDR1 SNHLY, CDR2 FYNNEI. CDR3 DNA sequence: TGTGCCAGCAGTGACGGGACTAGCGGGAGGCCGGGAGGGTTC. Protein: CASSDGTSGRPGGF.

The rearrangement links TRBV25-1 to TRBJ2-1; TRBD2 agrees at 7 bases. Trimming removed 7 bases from V and 9 bases from J; junction bases left unmatched: 9. CDR3 length: 13 amino acids. Germline assignment: CDR1 MGHDK and CDR2 SYGVNS. For the CDR3, the DNA is TGTGCCAGCATATCTCTAGCGGTGGGTGAGCAGTTCTTC. Residues: CASISLAVGEQFF.

The rearrangement uses TRBV29-1 and TRBJ1-2; a possible D gene is TRBD1 (6 bases). CDR1 and CDR2 (germline): SQVTM, ANQGSEA. The CDR3 contains 12 residues. Trimming removed 0 bases at V and 6 bases at J, with 8 bases between. CDR3 sequence (DNA): TGCAGCGTTGAAGACCAGGGGAATGGCTACACCTTC. Its translation is CSVEDQGNGYTF.

This chain joins TRBV6-1 and TRBJ1-2; TRBD1 is a possible D gene (6 bases). The V end lost 2 bases, the J end lost 7 bases, and 14 bases lay between the germline ends. Looked up from germline, CDR1 is MNHNS and CDR2 is SASEGT. This CDR3 is built from 14 residues. The CDR3, as DNA: TGTGCCAGCAGTGAACCTGGGGGCTCGGGTGGCTACACCTTC. Protein: CASSEPGGSGGYTF.

The rearrangement joins TRBV6-1 to TRBJ2-7, with TRBD2 as a possible D gene (6 bases). Germline values: CDR1 MNHNS, CDR2 SASEGT. The CDR3 has 14 amino acids. The V end lost 8 bases, the J end lost 3 bases, and 17 bases lay between the germline ends. In nucleotides, the CDR3 is TGTGCCAGCTTTCCCCCAGGAGGGTACTACGAGCAGTACTTC. It is translated as CASFPPGGYYEQYF.

This rearrangement joins TRBV4-1 to TRBJ1-4; D might be TRBD1 (5 bases). V gave up 7 bases and J gave up 3 bases, with 18 bases separating them. From germline, CDR1 is MGHRA and CDR2 YSYEKL. The CDR3 covers 16 residues. For the CDR3, the DNA is TGCGCCAGCACACCCAGGTGGGGGACGGCTAATGAAAAACTGTTTTTT. Its translation is CASTPRWGTANEKLFF.